This T cell receptor beta chain was sequenced in a study of cytomegalovirus exposure and HLA in healthy donors. The study's findings and limits: It was confirmed in vitro that a few of the CMV-associated chains were specific for CMV antigens.

In the PCR, 60 Vbeta and 13 Jbeta primers were used. The repertoire was sequenced with immunoSEQ multiplex PCR; TCRdb's copy has only in-frame clones and lacks some. The profile shows about 190,000 clones, roughly four fifths of them singletons. The V and J ends lost 6 bases and 0 bases respectively, with 18 bases between them. The germline V gene encodes CDR1 SNHLY and CDR2 FYNNEI. CDR3 length: 17 residues. The table lists this clone with a count of one. Its target is not known. Sequencing was done on a sample of PBMCs. The chain combines TRBV2 with TRBJ1-3, with D possibly matching TRBD1 (6 bases). The receptor was derived from a woman aged 25 to 39 in good health and CMV-seropositive. The chain's CDR3 is CASRATGPKFSGNTIYF. CDR3 coding DNA: TGTGCCAGCAGAGCGACAGGCCCGAAGTTCTCTGGAAACACCATATATTTT.